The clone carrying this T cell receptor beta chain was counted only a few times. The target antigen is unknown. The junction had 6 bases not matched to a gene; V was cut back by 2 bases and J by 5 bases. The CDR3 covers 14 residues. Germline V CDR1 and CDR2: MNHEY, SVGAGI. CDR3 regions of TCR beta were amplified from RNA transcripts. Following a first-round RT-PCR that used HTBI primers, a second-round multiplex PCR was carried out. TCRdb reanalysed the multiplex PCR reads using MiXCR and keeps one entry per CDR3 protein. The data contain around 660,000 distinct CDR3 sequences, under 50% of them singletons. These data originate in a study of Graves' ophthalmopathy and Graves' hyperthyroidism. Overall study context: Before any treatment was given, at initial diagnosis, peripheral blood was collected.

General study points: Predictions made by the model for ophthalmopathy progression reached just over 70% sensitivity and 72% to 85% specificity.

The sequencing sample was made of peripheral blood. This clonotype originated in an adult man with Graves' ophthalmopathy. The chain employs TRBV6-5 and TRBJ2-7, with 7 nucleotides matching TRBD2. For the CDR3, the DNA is TGTGCCAGCAGTTACCATAGACTAGCTCACGAGCAGTACTTC. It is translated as CASSYHRLAHEQYF.